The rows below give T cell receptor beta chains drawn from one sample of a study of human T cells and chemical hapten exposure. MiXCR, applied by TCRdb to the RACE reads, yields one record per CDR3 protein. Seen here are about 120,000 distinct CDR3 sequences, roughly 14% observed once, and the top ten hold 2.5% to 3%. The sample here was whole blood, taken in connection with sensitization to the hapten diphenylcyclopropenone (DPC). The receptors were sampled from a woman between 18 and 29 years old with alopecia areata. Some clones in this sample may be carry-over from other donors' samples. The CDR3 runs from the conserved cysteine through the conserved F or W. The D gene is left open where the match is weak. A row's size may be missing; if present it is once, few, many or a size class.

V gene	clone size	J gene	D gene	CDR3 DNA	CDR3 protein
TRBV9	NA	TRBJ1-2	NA	TGTGCCAGCAGCGTAGGGGGAGGCAGAGCGGGCTACACCTTC	CASSVGGGRAGYTF
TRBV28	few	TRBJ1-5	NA	TGTGCCAGCAGTTTTCGGGGGCTCGGCAATCAGCCCCAGCATTTT	CASSFRGLGNQPQHF
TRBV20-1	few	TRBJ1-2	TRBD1	TGCAGTGCTAGAGGGGGACAGGGGACAAACTATGGCTACACCTTC	CSARGGQGTNYGYTF
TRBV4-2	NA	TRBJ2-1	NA	TGTGCCAGCAGGTCGGTGGGCTCCTACAATGAGCAGTTCTTC	CASRSVGSYNEQFF
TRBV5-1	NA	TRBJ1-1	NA	TGCGCCAGTAAAACCGCGGGCAGGGGAAATGAAGCTTTCTTT	CASKTAGRGNEAFF
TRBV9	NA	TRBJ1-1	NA	TGTGCCAGCAGCCCCGCTGGGACGGGTAACACTGAAGCTTTCTTT	CASSPAGTGNTEAFF
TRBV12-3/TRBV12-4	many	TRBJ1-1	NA	TGTGCCAGCAGTTCTTACACGAACGTCAACACTGAAGCTTTCTTT	CASSSYTNVNTEAFF
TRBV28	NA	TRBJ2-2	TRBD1	TGTGCCAGCAGTTTTCAGTCAGGGGGCCCCGGGGAGCTGTTTTTT	CASSFQSGGPGELFF
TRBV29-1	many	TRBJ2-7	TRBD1	TGCAGCGTTACGACAGGGGGTTACGAGCAGTACTTC	CSVTTGGYEQYF
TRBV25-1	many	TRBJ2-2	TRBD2	TGTGCTTCTACCGCTAGCGGTGCGAACACCGGGGAGCTGTTTTTT	CASTASGANTGELFF
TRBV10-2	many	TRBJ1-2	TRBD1	TGCGCCAGCAGCGGGACAGGGGACTATGGCTACACCTTC	CASSGTGDYGYTF